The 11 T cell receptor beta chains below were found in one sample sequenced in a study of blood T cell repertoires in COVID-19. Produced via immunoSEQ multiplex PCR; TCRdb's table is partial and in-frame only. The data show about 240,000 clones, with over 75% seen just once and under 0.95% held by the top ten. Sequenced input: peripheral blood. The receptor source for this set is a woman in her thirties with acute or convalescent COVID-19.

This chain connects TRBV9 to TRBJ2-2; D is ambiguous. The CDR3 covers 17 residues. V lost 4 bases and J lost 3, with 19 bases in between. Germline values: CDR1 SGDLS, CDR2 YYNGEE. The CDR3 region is CASSTRPETGYTGELFF. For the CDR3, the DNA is TGTGCCAGCAGCACCCGCCCGGAGACCGGTTACACCGGGGAGCTGTTTTTT.

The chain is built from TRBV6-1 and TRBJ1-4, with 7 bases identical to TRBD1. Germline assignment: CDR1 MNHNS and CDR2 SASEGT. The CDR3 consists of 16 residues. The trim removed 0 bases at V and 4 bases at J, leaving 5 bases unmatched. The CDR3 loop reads CASSEAQGGGNEKLFF. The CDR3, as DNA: TGTGCCAGCAGTGAAGCTCAGGGGGGCGGTAATGAAAAACTGTTTTTT.

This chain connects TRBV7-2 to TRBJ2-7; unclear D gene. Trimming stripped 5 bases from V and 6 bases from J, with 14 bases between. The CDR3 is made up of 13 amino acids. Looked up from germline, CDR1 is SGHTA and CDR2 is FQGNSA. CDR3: CASSPGPPGEQYF. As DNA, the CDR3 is TGTGCCAGCAGCCCAGGCCCCCCAGGCGAGCAGTACTTC.

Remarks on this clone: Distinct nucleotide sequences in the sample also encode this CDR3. The CDR3 loop reads CASSVGAGYEQYF. The CDR3 DNA is TGTGCCAGCAGCGTAGGGGCAGGGTACGAGCAGTACTTC. V and J are TRBV9 and TRBJ2-7; D is possibly TRBD1 (5 bases). Trimming removed 0 bases at V and 4 bases at J, with 8 bases between. Germline lookup yields CDR1 SGDLS and CDR2 YYNGEE. The CDR3 totals 13 residues.

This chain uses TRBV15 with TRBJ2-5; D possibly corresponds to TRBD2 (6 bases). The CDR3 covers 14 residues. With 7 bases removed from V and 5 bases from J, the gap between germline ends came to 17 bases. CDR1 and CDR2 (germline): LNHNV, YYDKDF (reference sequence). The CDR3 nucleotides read TGTGCCACCACGAGGGCACTAGGAGGGGAGACCCAGTACTTC. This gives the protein CATTRALGGETQYF.

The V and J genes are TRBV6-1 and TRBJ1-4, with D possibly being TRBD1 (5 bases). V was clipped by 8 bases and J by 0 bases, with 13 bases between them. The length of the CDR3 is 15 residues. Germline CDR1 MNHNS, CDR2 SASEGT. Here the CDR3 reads CASHQGIATNEKLFF. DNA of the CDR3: TGTGCCAGCCACCAGGGAATCGCAACTAATGAAAAACTGTTTTTT.

CDR3 residues: CASSEARKLRTDTQYF. CDR3 in DNA: TGTGCCAGCAGTGAAGCACGTAAGCTCCGCACAGATACGCAGTATTTT. The chain links TRBV6-1 to TRBJ2-3, with unresolved D. CDR1 MNHNS and CDR2 SASEGT come from the germline V gene. There are 16 residues in the CDR3. V lost 0 bases and J lost 1, with 11 bases in between.

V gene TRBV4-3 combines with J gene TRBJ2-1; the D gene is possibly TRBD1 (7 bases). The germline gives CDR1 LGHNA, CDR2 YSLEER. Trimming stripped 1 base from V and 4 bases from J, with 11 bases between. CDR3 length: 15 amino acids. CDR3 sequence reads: CASSQVTGRYNEQFF. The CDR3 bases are TGCGCCAGCAGCCAAGTGACAGGGAGGTACAATGAGCAGTTCTTC.

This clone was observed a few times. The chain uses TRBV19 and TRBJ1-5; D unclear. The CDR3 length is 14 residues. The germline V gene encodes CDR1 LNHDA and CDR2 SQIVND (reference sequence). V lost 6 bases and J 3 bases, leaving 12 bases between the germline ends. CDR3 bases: TGTGCCAGTAGCTTTCAGGTGTTCAATCAGCCCCAGCATTTT. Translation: CASSFQVFNQPQHF.

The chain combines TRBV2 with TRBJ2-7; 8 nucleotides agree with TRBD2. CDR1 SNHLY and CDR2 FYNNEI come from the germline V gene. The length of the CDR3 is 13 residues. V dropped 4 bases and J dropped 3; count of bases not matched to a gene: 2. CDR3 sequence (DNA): TGTGCCAGCAGTGCGGGAGGGGTCTACGAGCAGTACTTC. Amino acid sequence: CASSAGGVYEQYF.

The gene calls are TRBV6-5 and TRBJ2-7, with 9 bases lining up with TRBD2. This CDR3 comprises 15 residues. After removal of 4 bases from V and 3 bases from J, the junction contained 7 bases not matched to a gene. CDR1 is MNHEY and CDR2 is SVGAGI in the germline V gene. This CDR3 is CASSSPSSGNYEQYF. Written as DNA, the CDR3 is TGTGCCAGCAGTTCCCCTTCTAGCGGGAACTACGAGCAGTACTTC.